These 12 T cell receptor beta chains were all obtained from the same sample, sequenced in a study of CD8 T cells in ankylosing spondylitis. TCRdb called the 5' RACE reads again in MiXCR, with one record for every CDR3 protein. This table has 350,000 or so distinct CDR3 sequences, around a tenth appearing once. The sample comprised blood, either unsorted or a sorted T cell fraction (not recorded which). The receptors derive from a female donor with ankylosing spondylitis or in good health (not recorded which).

The rearrangement links TRBV5-1 to TRBJ2-3, with D possibly being TRBD2 (5 bases). There are 16 residues in the CDR3. Germline CDR1 reads SGHRS; CDR2 reads YFSETQ. V was pared by 1 base and J by 0 bases, with 12 bases between. CDR3 sequence (DNA): TGCGCCAGCAGCTTGAACCCGGGAACTAGCACAGATACGCAGTATTTT. Protein product: CASSLNPGTSTDTQYF.

This clonotype was seen a handful of times. The genes are TRBV28 and TRBJ2-7, with 10 bases fitting TRBD1. V shed 5 bases and J 6 bases; nucleotides not matched to a gene: 4. From germline, CDR1 is MDHEN and CDR2 SYDVKM. The CDR3 is 13 residues long. CDR3 DNA: TGTGCCAGCAGTCCCCGGGACAGGGGCGAGCAGTACTTC. Translation gives CASSPRDRGEQYF.

At least ten counts were recorded for this clonotype. V gene TRBV29-1 combines with J gene TRBJ2-1; 8 positions match TRBD2. The ends lost 6 bases at V and 4 bases at J; junction bases unmatched: 8. Looked up from germline, CDR1 is SQVTM and CDR2 is ANQGSEA. The CDR3 is 14 amino acids. In DNA form, the CDR3 reads TGCAGCGTAACCACGGGAGGGCGATACAATGAGCAGTTCTTC. It is translated as CSVTTGGRYNEQFF.

This clonotype was observed many times. The gene calls are TRBV6-2 or TRBV6-3 and TRBJ2-7; perhaps D is TRBD1 or TRBD2 (5 bases each). CDR3 length: 13 amino acids. Germline V gives CDR1 MNHEY, CDR2 SVGEGT. Trimming left V 4 bases short and J 2 bases short, with 9 bases between. CDR3 sequence reads: CASSWDVTYEQYF. The CDR3 DNA is TGTGCCAGCAGTTGGGACGTCACCTACGAGCAGTACTTC.

This clonotype was seen a few times. The genes are TRBV7-6 and TRBJ1-1, with D perhaps matching TRBD1 (6 bases). The CDR3 has 13 residues. Germline V gene data show CDR1 as SGHVS and CDR2 as FNYEAQ. The V gene lost 1 base and the J gene lost 9 bases, with 12 bases spanning the gap. In DNA, the CDR3 is TGTGCCAGCAGCTTAGGGTCAGGGGAAAAAGCTTTCTTT. Amino acids: CASSLGSGEKAFF.

This clonotype was picked up many times. V is TRBV24-1 and J is TRBJ2-7, with D perhaps TRBD1 (5 bases). This CDR3 contains 14 residues. Per the germline V gene, CDR1 is KGHDR and CDR2 is SFDVKD. V was pared by 2 bases and J by 2 bases, with 9 bases between. The CDR3 bases are TGTGCCACCAGTGATTCGGCAGGGACCTACGAGCAGTACTTC. Translated: CATSDSAGTYEQYF.

The chain couples TRBV30 to TRBJ2-2; the D is unclear. V lost 3 bases to trimming and J lost 5 bases, with 10 bases between them. Germline CDR1 reads GTSNPN; CDR2 reads SVGIG (reference sequence). There are 13 residues in the CDR3. This chain's CDR3 is CAWRNYRTGELFF. The CDR3 coding sequence is TGTGCCTGGAGAAACTATAGGACCGGGGAGCTGTTTTTT.

This clonotype has at least ten counts. V is TRBV6-1 and J is TRBJ2-5; 8 bases are a match to TRBD1. Germline V gives CDR1 MNHNS, CDR2 SASEGT. The CDR3 covers 17 residues. V shed 5 bases, J shed 5 bases, and the junction held 16 bases outside the gene matches. The chain's CDR3 is CASSTLTLQTGVETQYF. CDR3 DNA: TGTGCCAGCAGTACCCTGACTCTCCAGACAGGGGTGGAGACCCAGTACTTC.

Many counts were recorded for this clonotype. V usage is TRBV20-1 and J usage is TRBJ2-1; 7 bases map to TRBD2. The CDR3 is made up of 14 amino acids. Germline V lookup: CDR1 DFQATT, CDR2 SNEGSKA (reference sequence). Germline trimming cut 5 bases from V and 8 bases from J; bases unmatched to any gene: 12. CDR3 DNA sequence: TGCAGTGCTCCCGGAACTTGGGGGGGGGATGAGCAGTTCTTC. Its translation: CSAPGTWGGDEQFF.

This clonotype was seen ten or more times. This sequence joins TRBV4-2 and TRBJ2-3; the match to TRBD2 covers 7 bases. Germline V lookup: CDR1 LGHNA, CDR2 YNFKEQ. Trimming took 1 base from V and 7 from J; bases not matched to a gene: 14. The CDR3 is 17 amino acids. DNA of the CDR3: TGTGCCAGCAGCCAAGGGGTATCGGGGGGAGGGCCGAATACGCAGTATTTT. Translated: CASSQGVSGGGPNTQYF.

This clonotype was found many times. This chain joins TRBV12-3 or TRBV12-4 and TRBJ2-7; possible D gene TRBD1, 6 bases. V was clipped by 1 base and J by 2 bases, with 12 bases between them. The CDR3 length is 15 residues. The CDR3 reads CASSLEQGYAYEQYF. CDR3 in DNA: TGTGCCAGCAGTTTAGAGCAGGGGTATGCCTACGAGCAGTACTTC.

This clonotype has at least ten counts. V and J are TRBV20-1 and TRBJ2-3; no reliable D call. The CDR3 consists of 15 residues. CDR1 is DFQATT and CDR2 is SNEGSKA in the germline V gene (reference sequence). V was shortened by 5 bases and J by 0 bases, with 15 bases between the two germline ends. CDR3 sequence reads: CSAGLRRPSTDTQYF. CDR3 DNA sequence: TGCAGTGCTGGGCTTAGGCGGCCTAGCACAGATACGCAGTATTTT.